A selection of T cell receptor beta chains follows, all from one sample in a study of cytomegalovirus exposure and HLA in healthy donors. The assay was immunoSEQ multiplex PCR, and TCRdb's table has in-frame clones only and misses some. The sample yields some 140,000 clones, roughly 70% seen once. The sequencing input was PBMCs. All receptors come from a man aged 30 to 45 in good health and CMV-seronegative. Both conserved end residues are part of each CDR3. D genes are given only for firm matches. Clone size is stated in some rows and not others, as once, few, many or a class when expanded.

J: TRBJ1-1
V: TRBV7-2
D: -
size: -
DNA: TGTGCCAGCAGCTTAGGGGCATTCATGAACACTGAAGCTTTCTTT
CDR3: CASSLGAFMNTEAFF

J: TRBJ2-1
V: TRBV7-2
D: -
size: -
DNA: TGTGCCAGCAGCTTAGGAGGTGGCTTCTCCTACAATGAGCAGTTCTTC
CDR3: CASSLGGGFSYNEQFF

J: TRBJ2-2
V: TRBV28
D: TRBD1
size: -
DNA: TGTGCCAGCAGTTCTCAACAGGGGCGGGCCACCGGGGAGCTGTTTTTT
CDR3: CASSSQQGRATGELFF

J: TRBJ1-1
V: TRBV2
D: -
size: -
DNA: TGTGCCAGCAGTGAAGCTGGCGGCCGCGGCTTT
CDR3: CASSEAGGRGF

J: TRBJ2-7
V: TRBV5-8
D: TRBD1
size: -
DNA: TGTGCCAGCAGCTTTCCTCCGGACAGGGGAGTGGGCGAGCAGTACTTC
CDR3: CASSFPPDRGVGEQYF

J: TRBJ2-1
V: TRBV4-2
D: TRBD2
size: -
DNA: TGTGCCAGCAGCCAACTTCTAGCGGGGGGGCCCGGTGAGCAGTTCTTC
CDR3: CASSQLLAGGPGEQFF

J: TRBJ1-3
V: TRBV29-1
D: -
size: -
DNA: TGCAGCGTTGTTATCGGGTGGAGTAGGTCTGGAAACACCATATATTTT
CDR3: CSVVIGWSRSGNTIYF

J: TRBJ1-1
V: TRBV19
D: TRBD1
size: -
DNA: TGTGCCAGTAGTCCAGGGACAGCGGCTGAAGCTTTCTTT
CDR3: CASSPGTAAEAFF

J: TRBJ2-3
V: TRBV7-3
D: TRBD2
size: few
DNA: TGTGCCAGCAGCGCCGGGGGGGGTTGGACAGATACGCAGTATTTT
CDR3: CASSAGGGWTDTQYF

J: TRBJ1-1
V: TRBV6-1
D: -
size: -
DNA: TGTGCCAGCAGTGCGGAGGGGTCGAACACTGAAGCTTTCTTT
CDR3: CASSAEGSNTEAFF

J: TRBJ1-1
V: TRBV27
D: -
size: once
DNA: TGTGCCAGCAGTACCCAGGGGCAGTCCCTCACTGAAGCTTTCTTT
CDR3: CASSTQGQSLTEAFF

J: TRBJ2-5
V: TRBV5-1
D: -
size: -
DNA: TGCGCCAGCAGCCCGACGGGACAACAAGAGACCCAGTACTTC
CDR3: CASSPTGQQETQYF

J: TRBJ2-2
V: TRBV28
D: TRBD2
size: -
DNA: TGTGCCAGCAGTGTCGGGGGGGCGGGCACCGGGGAGCTGTTTTTT
CDR3: CASSVGGAGTGELFF

J: TRBJ1-2
V: TRBV27
D: TRBD1
size: -
DNA: TGTGCCAGCAGTCTAGGGACAGGGAATAACTATGGCTACACCTTC
CDR3: CASSLGTGNNYGYTF

J: TRBJ2-7
V: TRBV5-4
D: -
size: -
DNA: TGTGCCAGCAGCTTGTCAGGCAGTACCTACGAGCAGTACTTC
CDR3: CASSLSGSTYEQYF

J: TRBJ1-5
V: TRBV2
D: -
size: -
DNA: TGTGCCAGCAGTGACCGGATTACCGGGACTTTAAACAATCAGCCCCAGCATTTT
CDR3: CASSDRITGTLNNQPQHF

J: TRBJ1-1
V: TRBV27
D: -
size: -
DNA: TGTGCCAGCACCGGGACTGGGAACACTGAAGCTTTCTTT
CDR3: CASTGTGNTEAFF

J: TRBJ2-7
V: TRBV5-1
D: -
size: -
DNA: TGCGCCAGCAGCGAGGGACATGCCTACTACGAGCAGTACTTC
CDR3: CASSEGHAYYEQYF

J: TRBJ2-7
V: TRBV18
D: -
size: -
DNA: TGTGCCAGCTCACCTCCGGGAACCTACGAGCAGTACTTC
CDR3: CASSPPGTYEQYF

J: TRBJ2-1
V: TRBV28
D: -
size: -
DNA: TGTGCCAGCACCTCCCTCCCTTCTTACAATGAGCAGTTCTTC
CDR3: CASTSLPSYNEQFF

J: TRBJ1-6
V: TRBV2
D: -
size: once
DNA: TGTGCCAGCACCACGGATGGGGGACAAAATAATTCACCCCTCCACTTT
CDR3: CASTTDGGQNNSPLHF

J: TRBJ1-1
V: TRBV6-1
D: -
size: once
DNA: TGTGCCAGCAGTAAGGGGTGGGGTGACGGCACTGAAGCTTTCTTT
CDR3: CASSKGWGDGTEAFF

J: TRBJ2-1
V: TRBV13
D: -
size: -
DNA: TGTGCCAGCAGCTTAGGCAGGGCGCTGCAGTTCTTC
CDR3: CASSLGRALQFF

J: TRBJ1-5
V: TRBV30
D: -
size: -
DNA: TGTGCCTGGAGTGTACAGGGCAGCCGAAATCAGCCCCAGCATTTT
CDR3: CAWSVQGSRNQPQHF

J: TRBJ2-2
V: TRBV6-4
D: TRBD2
size: -
DNA: TGTGCCAGCAAACTGACTAGCGGGGGGCCGACCGGGGAGCTGTTTTTT
CDR3: CASKLTSGGPTGELFF

J: TRBJ1-2
V: TRBV29-1
D: -
size: once
DNA: TGCAGCGTTGAAGATGGGCTGGGCTACACCTTC
CDR3: CSVEDGLGYTF

J: TRBJ1-6
V: TRBV5-1
D: TRBD1
size: -
DNA: TGCGCCAGCAGCTTGGGTGGGACAGGGACTTCACCCCTCCACTTT
CDR3: CASSLGGTGTSPLHF

J: TRBJ2-7
V: TRBV5-1
D: -
size: -
DNA: TGCGCCAGCAGCTTTACGGGAAGAGCCTACGAGCAGTACTTC
CDR3: CASSFTGRAYEQYF

J: TRBJ2-3
V: TRBV30
D: -
size: -
DNA: TGTGCCTGGGGCCCCGGGACAGATACGCAGTATTTT
CDR3: CAWGPGTDTQYF

J: TRBJ1-5
V: TRBV6-1
D: TRBD1
size: -
DNA: TGTGCCAGCAGGACCCCGGGACAGGGGCATCAGCCCCAGCATTTT
CDR3: CASRTPGQGHQPQHF

J: TRBJ2-2
V: TRBV27
D: TRBD1
size: -
DNA: TGTGCCAGCAGTTTATCCGGGACAGTAGGACCCGGGGAGCTGTTTTTT
CDR3: CASSLSGTVGPGELFF

J: TRBJ2-7
V: TRBV5-1
D: -
size: -
DNA: TGCGCCAGCAGCCCCCGCCCCTCCGGGTACGAGCAGTACTTC
CDR3: CASSPRPSGYEQYF

J: TRBJ2-1
V: TRBV18
D: -
size: few
DNA: TGTGCCAGCTCACCAGGCTCTCCGGGGTCCACCTACAATGAGCAGTTCTTC
CDR3: CASSPGSPGSTYNEQFF